The 32 T cell receptor beta chains below come from one sample, sequenced in a study of blood T cell repertoires in COVID-19. Only in-frame clones appear in the TCRdb table, and some are missing; sequencing was by immunoSEQ multiplex PCR. The table includes some 290,000 clones, 80% to 90% detected once. The sample comprised peripheral blood. All receptors derive from a woman in her twenties or thirties with COVID-19, enrolled during active disease.

The chain is built from TRBV6-6 and TRBJ2-7; a possible D gene is TRBD1 (5 bases). The CDR3 loop spans 16 amino acids. Trimming shortened V by 0 bases and J by 0 bases, and 12 bases separated the two germline ends. The germline CDR1 and CDR2 sequences are MNHNY and SVGAGI (reference sequence). The CDR3 nucleotides are TGTGCCAGCAGTTACTCGAAGAAGGGGCTCTCCTACGAGCAGTACTTC. Protein product: CASSYSKKGLSYEQYF.

The CDR3: CASSLYRAASYNEQFF. The DNA of the CDR3 is TGTGCCAGCAGTCTTTACAGGGCGGCCTCCTACAATGAGCAGTTCTTC. V usage is TRBV14 and J usage is TRBJ2-1, with a possible D match to TRBD1 (6 bases). CDR1 SGHDN and CDR2 FVKESK come from the germline V gene. Trimming took off 6 bases at V and 0 bases at J, with 15 bases between the two ends. The CDR3 consists of 16 residues.

The chain recombines TRBV7-9 with TRBJ2-1; D call uncertain. The CDR3 consists of 15 residues. Trimming took 5 bases from V and 1 from J, leaving 12 bases between them. CDR1 is SEHNR, CDR2 FQNEAQ, per germline (reference sequence). The DNA of the CDR3 is TGTGCCAGCAGCCTAGGGTTCGGTTCCTACAATGAGCAGTTCTTC. This codes for CASSLGFGSYNEQFF.

This clone appeared once. The gene calls are TRBV19 and TRBJ1-1, with 8 positions matching TRBD1. The CDR3 totals 13 residues. The germline V gene encodes CDR1 LNHDA and CDR2 SQIVND (reference sequence). V shed 6 bases and J 5 bases; nucleotides not matched to a gene: 5. The CDR3 is CASRRQGWTEAFF. The CDR3 nucleotides read TGTGCCAGTAGGCGACAGGGGTGGACTGAAGCTTTCTTT.

The V call is TRBV5-1, the J call TRBJ2-6; no clear D. The CDR3 contains 14 residues. V gave up 7 bases and J gave up 0 bases, with 8 bases separating them. Germline loops: CDR1 SGHRS, CDR2 YFSETQ. CDR3 DNA sequence: TGCGCCAGCGGCCAGTACTCTGGGGCCAACGTCCTGACTTTC. This sequence encodes CASGQYSGANVLTF.

The V gene is TRBV7-7, the J gene TRBJ2-5, with 10 bases fitting TRBD1. Trimming at V came to 1 base and at J to 3 bases, leaving 2 bases not matched to a gene. CDR3 length: 15 amino acids. Germline lookup yields CDR1 SSHAT and CDR2 FNYEAQ (reference sequence). In DNA form, the CDR3 reads TGTGCCAGCAGCTTAGGCGGGACAGGGGAAGAGACCCAGTACTTC. It encodes CASSLGGTGEETQYF.

The gene calls are TRBV7-2 and TRBJ1-1; 10 bases fit TRBD1. The germline gives CDR1 SGHTA, CDR2 FQGNSA. Unmatched junction bases numbered 8, after V lost 5 bases and J lost 5 bases. The CDR3 covers 15 residues. The DNA for the CDR3 is TGTGCCAGCAGCGCCCAGGACAGGGGGGGAACTGAAGCTTTCTTT. Amino acids: CASSAQDRGGTEAFF.

The gene calls are TRBV24-1 and TRBJ2-1; TRBD2 matches at 11 bases. The junction had 5 bases not matched to a gene; V was cut back by 2 bases and J by 6 bases. Germline CDR1 KGHDR, CDR2 SFDVKD. The CDR3 runs 16 residues. The CDR3 DNA reads as TGTGCCACCAGTGATTCCGGGACTAGCGGATCCAATGAGCAGTTCTTC. Amino acids: CATSDSGTSGSNEQFF.

The chain combines TRBV4-1 with TRBJ1-1; possibly TRBD1 for D (5 bases). Trimming cost V 4 bases and J 3 bases, with 18 bases left between them. The CDR3 has 16 amino acids. Germline loops: CDR1 MGHRA, CDR2 YSYEKL. The CDR3 sequence is CASSLRGGSADTEAFF. CDR3 nucleotide sequence: TGCGCCAGCAGCCTCCGGGGGGGGAGTGCGGACACTGAAGCTTTCTTT.

The chain links TRBV28 to TRBJ2-2, with D possibly being TRBD1 (6 bases). Deletions cut 3 bases from V and 5 bases from J, with 25 bases between. Germline CDR1 reads MDHEN; CDR2 reads SYDVKM. The CDR3 has 19 amino acids. CDR3 coding DNA: TGTGCCAGCAGTTTGCATACCCTGACCTTGGCAGGGGAAACCGGGGAGCTGTTTTTT. Protein: CASSLHTLTLAGETGELFF. The entire variable domain, with the rest obtained from reference TRBV28 and TRBJ2-2, is as follows: DVKVTQSSRYLVKRTGEKVFLECVQDMDHENMFWYRQDPGLGLRLIYFSYDVKMKEKGDIPEGYSVSREKKERFSLILESASTNQTSMYLCASSLHTLTLAGETGELFFGEGSRLTVL.

V is TRBV7-8 and J is TRBJ2-1, with a tentative D call TRBD2 (6 bases). Germline CDR1 and CDR2: SGHVS and FQNEAQ. V was cut by 2 bases and J by 5 bases, with 13 bases left in between. The CDR3 totals 15 residues. CDR3 loop: CASSLTSSQHNEQFF. CDR3 coding DNA: TGTGCCAGCAGCTTAACTAGCTCACAACACAATGAGCAGTTCTTC.

The chain employs TRBV7-2 and TRBJ1-2; no clear D gene. V shed 1 base and J shed 5 bases, with 11 bases lying between them. The V gene's germline CDR1 is SGHTA and CDR2 FQGNSA. The CDR3 extends over 14 amino acids. CDR3 protein: CASSLEPARYGYTF. The CDR3 region has the DNA TGTGCCAGCAGCTTAGAACCAGCGAGGTATGGCTACACCTTC.

V usage is TRBV5-4 and J usage is TRBJ1-2; D possibly corresponds to TRBD1 (5 bases). With 1 base removed from V and 3 bases from J, the gap between germline ends came to 13 bases. The CDR3 is made up of 15 amino acids. Germline V CDR1 and CDR2: SGHNT, YYREEE (reference sequence). CDR3 region: CASSLPGEGHYGYTF. The CDR3 nucleotides read TGTGCCAGCAGCTTGCCGGGGGAGGGGCACTATGGCTACACCTTC. Complete variable domain (other parts from reference TRBV5-4 and TRBJ1-2): ETGVTQSPTHLIKTRGQQVTLRCSSQSGHNTVSWYQQALGQGPQFIFQYYREEENGRGNFPPRFSGLQFPNYSSELNVNALELDDSALYLCASSLPGEGHYGYTFGSGTRLTVV.

The gene calls are TRBV10-3 and TRBJ2-7, with 8 positions matching TRBD2. The CDR3 extends over 12 amino acids. The germline CDR1 and CDR2 sequences are ENHRY and SYGVKD. Trimming removed 11 bases from V and 0 bases from J; junction bases left unmatched: 3. The CDR3 nucleotides are TGTGCCGTCGCGGGGGGCTCCTACGAGCAGTACTTC. It codes for CAVAGGSYEQYF.

The CDR3 here is CASSQDPSNYGYTF. The DNA for the CDR3 is TGTGCCAGCAGCCAAGATCCATCTAACTATGGCTACACCTTC. This rearrangement joins TRBV3-1 (or the pseudogene TRBV3-2) to TRBJ1-2; D not certain. This CDR3 spans 14 amino acids. The V end was cut by 0 bases, the J end by 0 bases, with 5 bases between. The germline V gene has CDR1 LGHDT and CDR2 YNNKEL (reference sequence).

This chain connects TRBV28 to TRBJ1-4, with TRBD1 matching 7 bases. The CDR3 covers 18 residues. V was pared by 3 bases and J by 0 bases, with 10 bases of the junction left unmatched. The germline V gene has CDR1 MDHEN and CDR2 SYDVKM. CDR3 loop: CASSFLGTAKATNEKLFF. CDR3 DNA sequence: TGTGCCAGCAGTTTTCTGGGGACAGCGAAAGCAACTAATGAAAAACTGTTTTTT. Complete variable domain (other parts from reference TRBV28 and TRBJ1-4): DVKVTQSSRYLVKRTGEKVFLECVQDMDHENMFWYRQDPGLGLRLIYFSYDVKMKEKGDIPEGYSVSREKKERFSLILESASTNQTSMYLCASSFLGTAKATNEKLFFGSGTQLSVL.

The chain recombines TRBV5-1 with TRBJ2-7; TRBD2 aligns across 15 bases. The CDR3 spans 16 residues. The V gene end was trimmed by 4 bases and the J gene end by 5 bases; junction bases not matched to a gene: 7. In germline, CDR1 is SGHRS, CDR2 YFSETQ. CDR3 residues: CASSAGLAGGFDEQYF. The CDR3 DNA reads TGCGCCAGCAGCGCGGGACTAGCGGGGGGATTCGACGAGCAGTACTTC.

This clone was seen once. This rearrangement joins TRBV7-6 to TRBJ2-5, with D possibly matching TRBD1 (6 bases). Germline CDR1 reads SGHVS; CDR2 reads FNYEAQ. The CDR3 consists of 15 residues. V lost 3 bases, J lost 5 bases, and 16 bases lay in between. The CDR3 here is CASSLAGTPVETQYF. The CDR3 DNA reads TGTGCCAGCAGCTTGGCCGGGACACCCGTCGAGACCCAGTACTTC.

DNA for the CDR3: TGCGCCAGCAGCCTCCACCCAACTCTTCCTGATGAGCAGTTCTTC. Protein product: CASSLHPTLPDEQFF. The rearrangement links TRBV5-1 to TRBJ2-1; D uncertain. The germline V and J ends were trimmed by 4 bases and 8 bases, with 19 bases remaining between them. Germline values: CDR1 SGHRS, CDR2 YFSETQ. There are 15 residues in the CDR3.

This clone was seen just once. The chain carries TRBV11-2 and TRBJ2-7; 12 nucleotides agree with TRBD2. Germline V gene sequence: CDR1 SGHAT, CDR2 FQNNGV. Trimming cost V 6 bases and J 7 bases; bases outside gene matches: 4. This CDR3 has 13 amino acids. In DNA form, the CDR3 reads TGTGCCAGCAGGCGTGGGACTAGCGGGGAGCAGTACTTC. It specifies CASRRGTSGEQYF.

This rearrangement joins TRBV4-1 to TRBJ2-2; TRBD2 is a possible D gene (6 bases). V was clipped by 1 base and J by 5 bases, with 11 bases between them. Germline loops: CDR1 MGHRA, CDR2 YSYEKL. The CDR3 has 15 residues. Here the CDR3 DNA reads TGCGCCAGCAGCCAAGGGAGACTAGGTACCGGGGAGCTGTTTTTT. Translated: CASSQGRLGTGELFF.

Ten or more counts support this clone. This chain joins TRBV19 and TRBJ1-2; D not certain. The CDR3 is 14 amino acids. Germline CDR1 and CDR2: LNHDA and SQIVND (reference sequence). V lost 1 base and J lost 2, with 8 bases in between. CDR3 in amino acids: CASSIVPVNYGYTF. CDR3 DNA: TGTGCCAGTAGTATAGTTCCGGTGAACTATGGCTACACCTTC.

The chain has TRBV4-1 and TRBJ1-4, with a tentative D call TRBD1 (5 bases). This CDR3 spans 15 amino acids. The germline gives CDR1 MGHRA, CDR2 YSYEKL. Trimming took 1 base from V and 8 from J, leaving 14 bases between them. CDR3 DNA sequence: TGCGCCAGCAGCCAAGGGGGGACTCATAGGGAAAAACTGTTTTTT. It specifies CASSQGGTHREKLFF.

The chain has TRBV5-8 and TRBJ1-2, with TRBD1 as a possible D gene (5 bases). This CDR3 contains 14 residues. Germline CDR1 and CDR2: SGHTS and YDEGEE. V was cut by 4 bases and J by 4 bases, with 14 bases left in between. In DNA, the CDR3 is TGTGCCAGCAGCCGGACACCAACCCCCTATGGCTACACCTTC. This sequence encodes CASSRTPTPYGYTF.

CDR3 residues: CAWSVGGADTQYF. CDR3 coding DNA: TGTGCCTGGAGTGTGGGGGGGGCAGATACGCAGTATTTT. This sequence joins TRBV30 and TRBJ2-3; 7 bases are a match to TRBD2. Trimming took 0 bases from V and 4 from J; bases not matched to a gene: 1. Germline V gives CDR1 GTSNPN, CDR2 SVGIG (reference sequence). The CDR3 is 13 amino acids.

The chain couples TRBV28 to TRBJ2-6; TRBD1 aligns across 7 bases. J lost 0 bases, V lost 6 bases, and 5 bases had no gene match. The germline V gene has CDR1 MDHEN and CDR2 SYDVKM. The CDR3 covers 16 residues. CDR3 sequence: CASSPGGTSGANVLTF. The CDR3 DNA is TGTGCCAGCAGCCCAGGGGGAACCTCTGGGGCCAACGTCCTGACTTTC.

This clone was detected only once. V is TRBV11-2 and J is TRBJ2-1; 12 bases are a match to TRBD2. V lost 4 bases and J lost 0; bases outside the gene matches: 7. Germline CDR1 is SGHAT and CDR2 is FQNNGV. The CDR3 totals 18 residues. The chain's CDR3 is CASSSTSGGRSSYNEQFF. CDR3 bases: TGTGCCAGCAGCTCGACTAGCGGGGGCCGTAGCTCCTACAATGAGCAGTTCTTC.

The chain is built from TRBV20-1 and TRBJ2-5, with D perhaps matching TRBD1 (5 bases). V lost 3 bases, J lost 4 bases, and 15 bases lay in between. The CDR3 is 14 residues long. CDR1 DFQATT and CDR2 SNEGSKA come from the germline V gene (reference sequence). The chain's CDR3 is CSASSRQPGETQYF. DNA for the CDR3: TGCAGTGCTAGTAGTCGACAGCCAGGAGAGACCCAGTACTTC.

The CDR3 coding sequence is TGCGCCAGCAGCCAAGATGGGGGCGGAAAGAGACCCCAGTACTTC. The encoded protein is CASSQDGGGKRPQYF. The gene calls are TRBV4-1 and TRBJ2-5, with a weak D call TRBD1 (6 bases). V shed 0 bases and J shed 9 bases, with 17 bases lying between them. This CDR3 contains 15 residues. The germline V gene has CDR1 MGHRA and CDR2 YSYEKL.

The CDR3 DNA reads as TGCGCCAGCAGCCTGGGGACTAGCGGGGGTCTCGGGGAGCAGTACTTC. Translation gives CASSLGTSGGLGEQYF. The rearrangement uses TRBV5-1 and TRBJ2-7; 14 bases align to TRBD2. V lost 4 bases and J lost 7; bases outside the gene matches: 10. CDR1 and CDR2 from the germline V gene are SGHRS and YFSETQ. CDR3 length: 16 residues.

The chain carries TRBV2 and TRBJ1-4; 7 bases map to TRBD1. Germline lookup yields CDR1 SNHLY and CDR2 FYNNEI. With 6 bases clipped from V and 7 bases from J, the junction kept 5 bases outside the gene matches. This CDR3 region has 13 residues. CDR3 sequence: CASREDRREKLFF. The CDR3 DNA reads as TGTGCCAGCAGGGAGGACAGGCGTGAAAAACTGTTTTTT.

The rearrangement uses TRBV10-1 and TRBJ2-3; D gene ambiguous. Germline V gene sequence: CDR1 WNHNN, CDR2 SYGVQD (reference sequence). Trimming left V 0 bases short and J 3 bases short, with 4 bases between. CDR3 length: 13 amino acids. The CDR3 nucleotides are TGCGCCAGCAGTGAGTCCATTACAGATACGCAGTATTTT. It yields the protein CASSESITDTQYF.